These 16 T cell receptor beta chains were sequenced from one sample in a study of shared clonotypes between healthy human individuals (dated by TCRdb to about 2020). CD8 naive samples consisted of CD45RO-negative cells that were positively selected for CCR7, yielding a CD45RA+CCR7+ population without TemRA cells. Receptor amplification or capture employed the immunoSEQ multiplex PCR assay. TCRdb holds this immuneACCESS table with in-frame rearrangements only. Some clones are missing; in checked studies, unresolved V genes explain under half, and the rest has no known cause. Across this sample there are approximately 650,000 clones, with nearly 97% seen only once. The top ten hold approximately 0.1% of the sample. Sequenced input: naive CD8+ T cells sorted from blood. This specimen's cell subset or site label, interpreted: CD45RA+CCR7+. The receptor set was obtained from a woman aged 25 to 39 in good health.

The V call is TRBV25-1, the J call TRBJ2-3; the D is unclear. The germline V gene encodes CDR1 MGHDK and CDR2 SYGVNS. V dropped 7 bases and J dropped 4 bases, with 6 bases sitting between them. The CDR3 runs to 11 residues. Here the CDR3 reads CASIGADTQYF. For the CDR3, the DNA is TGTGCCAGCATAGGAGCAGATACGCAGTATTTT.

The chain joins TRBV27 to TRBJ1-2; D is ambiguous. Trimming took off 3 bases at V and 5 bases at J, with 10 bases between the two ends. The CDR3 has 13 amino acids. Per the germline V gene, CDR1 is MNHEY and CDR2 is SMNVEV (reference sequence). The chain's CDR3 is CASSFGRKYGYTF. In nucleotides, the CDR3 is TGTGCCAGCAGTTTTGGGCGGAAGTATGGCTACACCTTC.

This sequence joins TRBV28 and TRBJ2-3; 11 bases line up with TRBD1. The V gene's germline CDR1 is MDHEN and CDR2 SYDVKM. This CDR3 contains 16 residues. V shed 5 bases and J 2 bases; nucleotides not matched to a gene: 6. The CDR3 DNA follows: TGTGCCAGCAGTCCGAGGACAGGGGGCACCACAGATACGCAGTATTTT. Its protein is CASSPRTGGTTDTQYF.

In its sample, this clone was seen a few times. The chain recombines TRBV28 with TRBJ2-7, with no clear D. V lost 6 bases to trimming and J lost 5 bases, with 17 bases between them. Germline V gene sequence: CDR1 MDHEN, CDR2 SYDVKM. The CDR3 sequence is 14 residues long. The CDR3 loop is CASSPPWPENEQYF. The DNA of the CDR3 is TGTGCCAGCAGCCCACCTTGGCCAGAAAACGAGCAGTACTTC.

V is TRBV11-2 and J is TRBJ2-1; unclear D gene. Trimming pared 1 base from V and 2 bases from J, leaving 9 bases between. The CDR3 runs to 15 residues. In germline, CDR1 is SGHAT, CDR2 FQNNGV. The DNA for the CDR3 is TGTGCCAGCAGCTTAGGAAGCTCCCCCTACAATGAGCAGTTCTTC. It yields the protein CASSLGSSPYNEQFF.

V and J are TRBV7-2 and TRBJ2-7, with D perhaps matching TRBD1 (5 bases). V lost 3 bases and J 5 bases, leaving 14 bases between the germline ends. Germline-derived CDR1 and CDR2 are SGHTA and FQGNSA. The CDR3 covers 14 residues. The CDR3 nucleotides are TGTGCCAGCAGCTTTCCCGGACAAATCCACGAGCAGTACTTC. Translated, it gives CASSFPGQIHEQYF.

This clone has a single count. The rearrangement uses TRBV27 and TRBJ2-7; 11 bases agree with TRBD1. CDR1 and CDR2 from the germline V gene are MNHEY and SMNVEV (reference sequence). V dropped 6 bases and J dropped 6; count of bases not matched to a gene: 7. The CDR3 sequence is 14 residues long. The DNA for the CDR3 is TGTGCCAGCAGCGCCGGGACAGGGGGACCCGAGCAGTACTTC. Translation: CASSAGTGGPEQYF.

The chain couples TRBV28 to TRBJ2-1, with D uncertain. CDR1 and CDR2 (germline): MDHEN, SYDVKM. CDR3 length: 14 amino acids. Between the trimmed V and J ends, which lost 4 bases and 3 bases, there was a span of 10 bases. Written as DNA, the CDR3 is TGTGCCAGCAGTTCTAACGGGTACTACAATGAGCAGTTCTTC. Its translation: CASSSNGYYNEQFF.

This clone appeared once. The CDR3 DNA follows: TGTGCCAGCATGACAGGGATAGATACGCAGTATTTT. Protein sequence: CASMTGIDTQYF. The chain is built from TRBV27 and TRBJ2-3; 7 bases line up with TRBD1. Germline V lookup: CDR1 MNHEY, CDR2 SMNVEV (reference sequence). The CDR3 contains 12 residues. The V and J ends lost 7 bases and 5 bases, in that order; junction bases with no gene match: 3.

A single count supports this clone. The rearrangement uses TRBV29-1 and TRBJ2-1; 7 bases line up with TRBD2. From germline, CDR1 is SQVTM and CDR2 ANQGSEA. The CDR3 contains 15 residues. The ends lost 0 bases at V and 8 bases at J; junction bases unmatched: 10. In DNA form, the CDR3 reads TGCAGCGTTGAAGATATTGCGGGAGCCCTCCATGAGCAGTTCTTC. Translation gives CSVEDIAGALHEQFF.

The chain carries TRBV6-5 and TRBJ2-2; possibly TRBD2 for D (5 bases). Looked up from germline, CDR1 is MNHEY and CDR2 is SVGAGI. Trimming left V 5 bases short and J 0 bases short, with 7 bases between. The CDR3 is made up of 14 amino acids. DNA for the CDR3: TGTGCCAGCAGTGACTACGCGAACACCGGGGAGCTGTTTTTT. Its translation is CASSDYANTGELFF.

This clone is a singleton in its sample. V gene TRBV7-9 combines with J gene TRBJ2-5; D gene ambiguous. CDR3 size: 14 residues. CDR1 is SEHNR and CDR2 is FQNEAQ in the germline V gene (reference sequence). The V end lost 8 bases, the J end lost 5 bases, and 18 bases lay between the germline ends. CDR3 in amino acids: CASRHAAPLETQYF. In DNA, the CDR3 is TGTGCCAGCCGCCATGCAGCCCCCTTGGAGACCCAGTACTTC.

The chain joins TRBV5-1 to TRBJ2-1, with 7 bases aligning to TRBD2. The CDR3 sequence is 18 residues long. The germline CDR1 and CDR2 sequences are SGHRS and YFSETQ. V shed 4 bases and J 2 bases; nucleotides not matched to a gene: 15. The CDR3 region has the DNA TGCGCCAGCAGCCCGGATGGTTGGGGGAGGGCCCCCTACAATGAGCAGTTCTTC. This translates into CASSPDGWGRAPYNEQFF.

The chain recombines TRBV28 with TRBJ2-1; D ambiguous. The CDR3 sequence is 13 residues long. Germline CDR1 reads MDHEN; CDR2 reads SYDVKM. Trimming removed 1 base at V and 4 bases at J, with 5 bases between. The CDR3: CASSLFPYNEQFF. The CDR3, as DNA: TGTGCCAGCAGTTTATTTCCGTACAATGAGCAGTTCTTC.

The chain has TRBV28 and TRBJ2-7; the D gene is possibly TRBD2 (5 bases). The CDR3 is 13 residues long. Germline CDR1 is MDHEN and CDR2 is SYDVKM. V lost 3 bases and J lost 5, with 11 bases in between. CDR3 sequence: CASSFIGGDEQYF. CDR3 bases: TGTGCCAGCAGTTTTATTGGAGGAGACGAGCAGTACTTC.

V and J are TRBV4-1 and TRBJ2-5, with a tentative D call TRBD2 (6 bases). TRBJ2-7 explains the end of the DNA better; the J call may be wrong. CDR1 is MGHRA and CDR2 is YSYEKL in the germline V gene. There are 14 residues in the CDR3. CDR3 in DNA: TGCGCCAGCAGCCCGGGGGACGGGACCTACGAGCAGTACTTC. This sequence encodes CASSPGDGTYEQYF.